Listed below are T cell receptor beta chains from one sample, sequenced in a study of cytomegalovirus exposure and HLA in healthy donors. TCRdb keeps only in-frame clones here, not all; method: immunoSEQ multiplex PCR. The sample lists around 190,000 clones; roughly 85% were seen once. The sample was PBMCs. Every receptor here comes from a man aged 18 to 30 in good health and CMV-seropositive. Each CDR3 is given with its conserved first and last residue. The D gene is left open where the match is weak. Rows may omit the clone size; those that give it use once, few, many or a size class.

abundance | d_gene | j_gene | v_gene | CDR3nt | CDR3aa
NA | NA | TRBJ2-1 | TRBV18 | TGTGCCAGCTCACCCCGCGGGCCCAATGAGCAGTTCTTC | CASSPRGPNEQFF
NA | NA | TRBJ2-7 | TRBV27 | TGTGCCAGCAGTTCTTCCGGGGGAGACGAGCAGTACTTC | CASSSSGGDEQYF
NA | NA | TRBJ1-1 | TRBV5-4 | TGTGCCAGCAGACCCAGTAGAGGGGGCACTGAAGCTTTCTTT | CASRPSRGGTEAFF
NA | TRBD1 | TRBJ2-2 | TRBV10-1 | TGCGCCAGCAGTGATTCAGGGGGCACCGGGGAGCTGTTTTTT | CASSDSGGTGELFF
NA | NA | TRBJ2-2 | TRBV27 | TGTGCCAGCAGGGCAGGGGCCGGGGAGCTGTTTTTT | CASRAGAGELFF
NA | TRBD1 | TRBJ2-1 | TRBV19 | TGTGCCAGTAGTCCACCGGGACAGGGTTACAATGAGCAGTTCTTC | CASSPPGQGYNEQFF
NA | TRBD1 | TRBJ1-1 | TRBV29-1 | TGCAGCGTGGCCCACAGGGGGTCGCCTGAAGCTTTCTTT | CSVAHRGSPEAFF
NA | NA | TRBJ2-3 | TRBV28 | TGTGCCAGCAGTGCCCAGGACTGGACAGATACGCAGTATTTT | CASSAQDWTDTQYF
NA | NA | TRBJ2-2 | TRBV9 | TGTGCCAGCAGCCAAGACAGACTCACCGGGGAGCTGTTTTTT | CASSQDRLTGELFF
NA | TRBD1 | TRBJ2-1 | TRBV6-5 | TGTGCCAGCAGCACCAAGGACAGGGGGTACAATGAGCAGTTCTTC | CASSTKDRGYNEQFF
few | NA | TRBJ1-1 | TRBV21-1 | TGTGCCAGCAGCAAAGGGACAGGGAACACTGAAGCTTTCTTT | CASSKGTGNTEAFF
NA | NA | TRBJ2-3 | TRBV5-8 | TGTGCCAGCAGCTTGGATTCGGTTAGCACAGATACGCAGTATTTT | CASSLDSVSTDTQYF
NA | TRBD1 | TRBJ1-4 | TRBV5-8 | TGTGCCAGCAGCTCCGGGACAGAAAATGAAAAACTGTTTTTT | CASSSGTENEKLFF
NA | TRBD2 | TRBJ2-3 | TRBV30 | TGTGCCTGGAGTGAAGGAGCGGGAGGGCCTGCAGATACGCAGTATTTT | CAWSEGAGGPADTQYF
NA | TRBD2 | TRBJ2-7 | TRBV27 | TGTGCCAGCAGTTTATTCCGAGGACTAGCGGGAGACTCCTACGAGCAGTACTTC | CASSLFRGLAGDSYEQYF
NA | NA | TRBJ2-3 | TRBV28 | TGTGCCGCGGCCGCTTCGGGGGTCACAGATACGCAGTATTTT | CAAAASGVTDTQYF
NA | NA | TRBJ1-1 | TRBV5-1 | TGCGCCAGCAGCTTGCGGGGTTGGGACACTGAAGCTTTCTTT | CASSLRGWDTEAFF
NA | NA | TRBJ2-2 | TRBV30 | TGTGCCTGGGACTATGGGGGTGCGGGGACGAACACCGGGGAGCTGTTTTTT | CAWDYGGAGTNTGELFF
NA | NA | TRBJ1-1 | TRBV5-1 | TGCGCCAGCAGGGGTGGAGGGGCTGAGAACACTGAAGCTTTCTTT | CASRGGGAENTEAFF
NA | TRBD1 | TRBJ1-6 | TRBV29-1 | TGCAGCGTCCGGGACAGCCAAGTGGGGTCCCTTTATAATTCACCCCTCCACTTT | CSVRDSQVGSLYNSPLHF
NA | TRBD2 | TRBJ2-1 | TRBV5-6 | TGTGCCAGCAGCCCCTGGGGCGGGGGGTTTGAGCAGTTCTTC | CASSPWGGGFEQFF
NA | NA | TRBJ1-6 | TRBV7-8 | TGTGCCAGCAGCCCCGCGACAGGCAATTATAATTCACCCCTCCACTTT | CASSPATGNYNSPLHF
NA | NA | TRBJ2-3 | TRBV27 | TGTGCCAGCAGTTTATCGGGGGGTACGCAGTATTTT | CASSLSGGTQYF
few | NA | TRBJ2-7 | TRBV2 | TGTGCCAGCGAGGAATCCCACGAGCAGTACTTC | CASEESHEQYF
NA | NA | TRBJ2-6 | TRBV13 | TGTGCCAGCAGCTTCCCCCAGGGGATCCACGTTGGGGCCAACGTCCTGACTTTC | CASSFPQGIHVGANVLTF
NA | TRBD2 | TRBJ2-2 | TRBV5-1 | TGCGCCAGCAGCTCACGCGGGGGGGCCACCGGGGAGCTGTTTTTT | CASSSRGGATGELFF
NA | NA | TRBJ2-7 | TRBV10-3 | TGTGCCATCAGAGGGCGGGACGAGCAGTACTTC | CAIRGRDEQYF
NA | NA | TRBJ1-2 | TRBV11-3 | TGTGCCAGCAGCTCCGAAGTTATGACAGAGAAGCAATATGGCTACACCTTC | CASSSEVMTEKQYGYTF
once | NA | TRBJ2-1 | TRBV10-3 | TGTGCCATCAGTGAGTCACTAGTAGCCAACAATGAGCAGTTCTTC | CAISESLVANNEQFF
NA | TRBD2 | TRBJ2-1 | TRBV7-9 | TGTGCCAGCAGCCAAACTAGCGGCCCCTACAATGAGCAGTTCTTC | CASSQTSGPYNEQFF
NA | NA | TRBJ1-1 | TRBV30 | TGTGCCTGGAGTGTCACAACCGGGATCCAAGCTTTCTTT | CAWSVTTGIQAFF
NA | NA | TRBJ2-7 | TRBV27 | TGTGCCAGCAGTTTACCCGGCTCCTACGAGCAGTACTTC | CASSLPGSYEQYF
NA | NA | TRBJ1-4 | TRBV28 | TGTGCCAGCACCTCCCTCGGCCAGGGGAGTGAAAAACTGTTTTTT | CASTSLGQGSEKLFF
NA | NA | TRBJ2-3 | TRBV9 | TGTGCCAGCAGCGTAGATCAGCGTCCCACAGATACGCAGTATTTT | CASSVDQRPTDTQYF
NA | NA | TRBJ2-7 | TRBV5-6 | TGTGCCAGCAGCTTGGACGACGGAGACGGAGGGCGGGAGCAGTACTTC | CASSLDDGDGGREQYF
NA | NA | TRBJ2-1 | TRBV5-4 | TGTGCCAGCACCTCCGGAGGGAGCTCCTACAATGAGCAGTTCTTC | CASTSGGSSYNEQFF
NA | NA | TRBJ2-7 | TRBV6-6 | TGTGCCAGCAGTCCTAGGACGGGAACCTACGAGCAGTACTTC | CASSPRTGTYEQYF
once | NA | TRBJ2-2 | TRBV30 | TGTGCCTGCCATTGCGGGGCGGCGAACACCGGGGAGCTGTTTTTT | CACHCGAANTGELFF
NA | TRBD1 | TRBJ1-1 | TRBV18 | TGTGCCAGCGAACCTAATTCCGGACAGGGACGGGGTGAAGCTTTCTTT | CASEPNSGQGRGEAFF
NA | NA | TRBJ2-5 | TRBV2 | TGTGCCAGCACCGGGCCCGCAGGGGAGACCCAGTACTTC | CASTGPAGETQYF
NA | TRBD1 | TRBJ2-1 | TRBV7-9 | TGTGCCAGCAGCTCGGGACAGGGGCGATATCCGTTCTTC | CASSSGQGRYPFF
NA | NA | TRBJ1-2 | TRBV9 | TGTGCCAGCAGCGTAGACGCGGGGTTAACGGACTATGGCTACACCTTC | CASSVDAGLTDYGYTF
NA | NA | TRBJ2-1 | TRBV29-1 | TGCAGCGTTGAAGTCGGAGGGGACCGTGGCAATGAGCAGTTCTTC | CSVEVGGDRGNEQFF
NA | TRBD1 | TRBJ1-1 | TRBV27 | TGTGCCAGCAGTTTGAAAGCCAGGGGGGCGAGGACTGAAGCTTTCTTT | CASSLKARGARTEAFF
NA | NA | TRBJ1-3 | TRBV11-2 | TGTGCCAGCAGCACCTCGACAGGAAACACCATATATTTT | CASSTSTGNTIYF
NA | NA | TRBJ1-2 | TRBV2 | TGTGCCAGAATCAGGGAAGGTACTAACTATGGCTACACCTTC | CARIREGTNYGYTF
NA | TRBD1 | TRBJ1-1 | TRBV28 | TGTGCCAGCAGTGGGGGACAGCCAAACACTGAAGCTTTCTTT | CASSGGQPNTEAFF
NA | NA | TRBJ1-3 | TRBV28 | TGTGCCAGCAGTTTATACTGGGGGGCTGGAAACACCATATATTTT | CASSLYWGAGNTIYF